This T cell receptor (beta chain) was captured by sequencing in a study of T cell responses to AZD1222 COVID-19 vaccine. Profiled with immunoSEQ multiplex PCR; TCRdb holds only in-frame clones, not every one. The table has 200,000 or so clones, approximately 92% seen once. Study-level findings and limits: Reportedly, close to half of spike-specific TCRs are directed against unmutated variant regions. Repertoire sampling occurred only after the peak T cell response. The study identified only five or six AZD1222 recipients as seropositive at baseline.

Comments on this clone: Its specificity is unknown.

The clonotype originates from an adult in good health. Sequences were derived from peripheral blood, sampled on day 0 of AZD1222 vaccination.

CDR3 protein: CASSLGNTEAFF. CDR3 in DNA: TGTGCCAGCAGTTTGGGGAACACTGAAGCTTTCTTT. The rearrangement uses TRBV12-3 or TRBV12-4 and TRBJ1-1; D call uncertain. The CDR3 spans 12 residues. Trimming removed 3 bases at V and 1 base at J, with 3 bases between.